The rows below give T cell receptor beta chains drawn from one sample of a study of blood T cells in healthy people across ages. In TCRdb, the 5' RACE reads were re-called with MiXCR into one record per CDR3 protein. The sample has fewer than 1,000,000 distinct CDR3 sequences, about 47% seen once; the top ten hold 15% to 20%. The source material was blood. Receptors were obtained from a man older than 75 in good health. Both conserved end residues are part of each CDR3. Each record gives: clone size, J gene, D gene, V gene, CDR3 protein, CDR3 DNA. A D gene is named only where the DNA matches it firmly. Size tells how often a clone was seen (once, few, many) or the class of an expanded clone, and some rows leave it out.

-	TRBJ2-3	-	TRBV29-1	CSVSRRAGVTDTQYF	TGCAGCGTCTCACGACGGGCTGGGGTCACAGATACGCAGTATTTT
-	TRBJ2-1	TRBD2	TRBV9	CASSTGTSGIYNEQFF	TGTGCCAGCAGCACCGGGACTAGCGGGATTTACAATGAGCAGTTCTTC
many	TRBJ2-3	-	TRBV15	CATSSSRTYTQYF	TGTGCCACCAGCTCTAGCCGGACCTATACGCAGTATTTT
-	TRBJ2-1	TRBD2	TRBV11-1	CASSPGSIASGLNEQFF	TGTGCCAGCAGTCCAGGGTCGATCGCTAGCGGGCTCAATGAGCAGTTCTTC
few	TRBJ2-4	-	TRBV20-1	CSARDRTVRGEQYF	TGCAGTGCTAGAGATCGCACAGTCCGAGGGGAGCAGTACTTC
few	TRBJ2-1	-	TRBV21-1	CASSKVGPPSGIYNEQFF	TGTGCCAGCAGCAAAGTTGGCCCACCTAGCGGGATCTACAATGAGCAGTTCTTC
-	TRBJ2-1	TRBD2	TRBV24-1	CATVGRRGNEQFF	TGTGCCACCGTCGGACGGCGGGGGAATGAGCAGTTCTTC
once	TRBJ2-3	-	TRBV12-3/TRBV12-4	CASSRVSSDMQYF	TGTGCCAGCAGCAGAGTGTCATCTGATATGCAGTATTTT
-	TRBJ2-3	-	TRBV5-1	CASSLLGVWDTDTQYF	TGCGCCAGCAGCTTGCTAGGGGTTTGGGACACAGATACGCAGTATTTT
few	TRBJ2-1	TRBD1	TRBV6-6	CASSYGGWDRGPNEQFF	TGTGCCAGCAGTTACGGGGGCTGGGACAGGGGACCCAATGAGCAGTTCTTC
-	TRBJ2-3	TRBD2	TRBV29-1	CSARRTSRVPDTQYF	TGCAGCGCTCGGAGGACTAGCAGGGTCCCGGATACGCAGTATTTT
-	TRBJ2-5	TRBD1	TRBV6-5	CASSYDRATQETQYF	TGTGCCAGCAGTTACGACAGGGCGACCCAAGAGACCCAGTACTTC
once	TRBJ1-5	-	TRBV20-1	CSASQGQFNQPQHF	TGCAGTGCTAGCCAAGGACAGTTCAATCAGCCCCAGCATTTT
-	TRBJ2-1	-	TRBV20-1	CSASGGQYNEQFF	TGCAGTGCTAGCGGGGGGCAATACAATGAGCAGTTCTTC
-	TRBJ2-5	-	TRBV2	CASIVETQYF	TGTGCCAGCATAGTAGAGACCCAGTACTTC
-	TRBJ2-7	TRBD1	TRBV30	CAWSSDRDYEQYF	TGTGCCTGGAGTTCGGACAGGGACTACGAGCAGTACTTC
-	TRBJ2-2	TRBD2	TRBV20-1	CSAKGLAGGNTGELFF	TGCAGTGCCAAGGGACTAGCGGGAGGGAACACCGGGGAGCTGTTTTTT
-	TRBJ2-6	-	TRBV6-2/TRBV6-3	CASSTSGANALTF	TGTGCCAGCAGTACTTCTGGGGCCAACGCCCTGACTTTC
-	TRBJ2-7	TRBD1	TRBV7-2	CASSQNRQGANEQYF	TGTGCCAGCAGCCAGAACCGACAGGGGGCCAACGAGCAGTACTTC
many	TRBJ2-7	-	TRBV6-2/TRBV6-3	CASSYQIGPYEQYF	TGTGCCAGCAGTTACCAGATAGGACCCTACGAGCAGTACTTC
-	TRBJ2-1	-	TRBV9	CASSVGSTSYNEQFF	TGTGCCAGCAGCGTAGGGTCGACTTCCTACAATGAGCAGTTCTTC
-	TRBJ2-7	-	TRBV20-1	CSALGLEGNEQYF	TGCAGTGCACTGGGACTCGAAGGGAACGAGCAGTACTTC
-	TRBJ2-1	-	TRBV10-3	CAISARVGDNEQFF	TGTGCCATCAGTGCGAGGGTGGGGGACAATGAGCAGTTCTTC
many	TRBJ2-7	TRBD1	TRBV20-1	CSAREQDRGTYEQYF	TGCAGTGCTAGAGAACAAGACAGGGGTACCTACGAGCAGTACTTC
many	TRBJ1-2	TRBD1	TRBV24-1	CATSDFGTGRYTF	TGTGCCACCAGTGATTTTGGGACAGGGCGCTACACCTTC
few	TRBJ1-2	-	TRBV5-6	CASSYQGRPYGYTF	TGTGCCAGCAGCTACCAGGGGCGGCCCTATGGCTACACCTTC
-	TRBJ2-3	TRBD2	TRBV2	CASTVASGWTDTQYF	TGTGCCAGCACGGTGGCTAGCGGTTGGACAGATACGCAGTATTTT
few	TRBJ2-1	TRBD1	TRBV7-2	CASSPRDRVGEQFF	TGTGCCAGCAGCCCCCGGGACAGGGTTGGTGAGCAGTTCTTC
once	TRBJ1-6	-	TRBV14	CTSSQGNSPLHF	TGTACCAGCAGCCAAGGCAATTCACCCCTCCACTTT
once	TRBJ2-3	-	TRBV24-1	CATSALGTPNSTDTQYF	TGTGCCACCAGTGCCCTTGGGACACCCAATAGCACAGATACGCAGTATTTT
-	TRBJ2-1	TRBD2	TRBV7-2	CASSLGGLAGQETQFF	TGTGCCAGCAGCTTAGGAGGACTAGCGGGGCAAGAGACCCAGTTCTTC
-	TRBJ2-7	-	TRBV6-6	CASSYLYVQYF	TGTGCCAGCAGTTACTTGTACGTGCAGTACTTC
few	TRBJ2-1	TRBD2	TRBV20-1	CSARLADNEQFF	TGCAGTGCTAGACTAGCGGACAATGAGCAGTTCTTC
once	TRBJ2-3	TRBD2	TRBV5-5	CASSQGLAGSRDTQYF	TGTGCCAGCAGCCAAGGACTAGCGGGATCGAGAGATACGCAGTATTTT
once	TRBJ2-3	TRBD2	TRBV6-6	CASSYKTSGSTDTQYF	TGTGCCAGCAGTTACAAGACTAGCGGAAGCACAGATACGCAGTATTTT
-	TRBJ1-2	TRBD1	TRBV12-3/TRBV12-4	CASSLGQGHTF	TGTGCCAGCAGTCTTGGACAGGGCCACACCTTC
-	TRBJ2-1	TRBD1	TRBV11-2	CASSLSGQGYNEQFF	TGTGCCAGCAGCTTAAGCGGACAGGGGTACAATGAGCAGTTCTTC
-	TRBJ2-7	-	TRBV7-9	CASSLGDRLDEQYF	TGTGCCAGCAGCTTAGGTGACAGGCTCGATGAGCAGTACTTC
-	TRBJ2-1	-	TRBV19	CASSPSDFYNEQFF	TGTGCCAGTAGTCCGTCGGACTTTTACAATGAGCAGTTCTTC
-	TRBJ2-3	-	TRBV29-1	CSASTSSTDTQYF	TGCAGCGCAAGTACATCTAGCACAGATACGCAGTATTTT
-	TRBJ2-3	-	TRBV21-1	CASSKVPRECTDTQYF	TGTGCCAGCAGCAAAGTTCCGCGGGAATGCACAGATACGCAGTATTTT
-	TRBJ2-1	TRBD2	TRBV28	CASSFFTRASGRAGEQFF	TGTGCCAGCAGTTTTTTCACCCGGGCTAGCGGGAGGGCCGGTGAGCAGTTCTTC
-	TRBJ1-2	TRBD1	TRBV30	CAWKWKGAARPYGYTF	TGTGCCTGGAAGTGGAAGGGGGCAGCTCGACCCTATGGCTACACCTTC
few	TRBJ2-4	-	TRBV7-2	CASSLSLPAKNIQYF	TGTGCCAGCAGCTTAAGCCTTCCCGCCAAAAACATTCAGTACTTC
-	TRBJ2-3	TRBD2	TRBV20-1	CSADSGLANPSTDTQYF	TGCAGTGCTGACTCGGGACTAGCGAATCCTAGCACAGATACGCAGTATTTT